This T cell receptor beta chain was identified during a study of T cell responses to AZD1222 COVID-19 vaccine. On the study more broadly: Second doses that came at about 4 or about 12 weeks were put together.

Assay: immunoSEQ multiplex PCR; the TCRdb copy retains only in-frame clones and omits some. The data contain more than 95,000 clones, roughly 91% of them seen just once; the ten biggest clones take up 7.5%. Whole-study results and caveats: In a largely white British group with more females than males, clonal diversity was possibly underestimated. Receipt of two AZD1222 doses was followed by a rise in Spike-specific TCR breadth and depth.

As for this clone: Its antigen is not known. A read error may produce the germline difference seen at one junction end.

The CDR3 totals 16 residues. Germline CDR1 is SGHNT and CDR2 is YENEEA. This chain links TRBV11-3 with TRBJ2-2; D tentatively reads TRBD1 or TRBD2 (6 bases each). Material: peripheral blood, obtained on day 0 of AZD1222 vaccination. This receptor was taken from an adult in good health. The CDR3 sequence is CASSPGGNRDTGGLFF. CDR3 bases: TGTGCCAGCAGCCCAGGCGGTAACAGGGACACCGGGGGGCTGTTTTTT.